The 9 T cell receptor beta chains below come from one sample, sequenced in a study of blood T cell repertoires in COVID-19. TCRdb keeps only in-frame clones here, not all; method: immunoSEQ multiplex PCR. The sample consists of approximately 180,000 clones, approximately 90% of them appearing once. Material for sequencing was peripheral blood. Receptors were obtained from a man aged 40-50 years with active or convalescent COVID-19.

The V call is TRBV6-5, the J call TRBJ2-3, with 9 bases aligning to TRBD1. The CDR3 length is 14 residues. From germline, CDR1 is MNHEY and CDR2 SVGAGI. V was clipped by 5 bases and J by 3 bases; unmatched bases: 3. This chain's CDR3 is CASSTGQGTDTQYF. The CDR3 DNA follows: TGTGCCAGCAGTACGGGACAGGGAACAGATACGCAGTATTTT.

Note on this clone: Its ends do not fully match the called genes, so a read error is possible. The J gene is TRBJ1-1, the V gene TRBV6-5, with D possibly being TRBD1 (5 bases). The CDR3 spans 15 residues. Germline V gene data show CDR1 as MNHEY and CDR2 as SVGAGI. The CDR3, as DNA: TGTGCCAGCAGTTACTCGGGACTTACGGAATCTGATGCTTTCTTT. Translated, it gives CASSYSGLTESDAFF.

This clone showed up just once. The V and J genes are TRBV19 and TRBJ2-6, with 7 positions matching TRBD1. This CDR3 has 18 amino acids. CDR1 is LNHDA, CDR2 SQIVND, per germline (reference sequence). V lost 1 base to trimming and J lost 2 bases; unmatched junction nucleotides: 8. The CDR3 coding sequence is TGTGCCAGTAGTATAGGGCAGGGGGACCATACTGGGGCCAACGTCCTGACTTTC. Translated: CASSIGQGDHTGANVLTF.

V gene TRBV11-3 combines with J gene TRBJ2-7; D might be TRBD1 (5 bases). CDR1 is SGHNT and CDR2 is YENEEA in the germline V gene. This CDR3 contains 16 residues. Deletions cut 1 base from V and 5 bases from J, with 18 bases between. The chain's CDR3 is CASSLAAWTTYNEQYF. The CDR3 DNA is TGTGCCAGCAGCTTAGCTGCCTGGACAACATACAACGAGCAGTACTTC.

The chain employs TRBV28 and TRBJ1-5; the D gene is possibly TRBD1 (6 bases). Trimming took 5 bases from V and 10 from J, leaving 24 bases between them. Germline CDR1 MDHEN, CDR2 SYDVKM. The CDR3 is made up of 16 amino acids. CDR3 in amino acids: CASSPIRQVGTVPQHF. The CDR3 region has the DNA TGTGCCAGCAGTCCCATAAGACAGGTTGGTACGGTACCCCAGCATTTT.

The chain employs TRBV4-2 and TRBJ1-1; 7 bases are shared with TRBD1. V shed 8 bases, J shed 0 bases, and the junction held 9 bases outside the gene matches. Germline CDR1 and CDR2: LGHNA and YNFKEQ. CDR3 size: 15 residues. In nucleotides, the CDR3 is TGTGCCAGCGCCCCGGGACAGCGCATGAACACTGAAGCTTTCTTT. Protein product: CASAPGQRMNTEAFF.

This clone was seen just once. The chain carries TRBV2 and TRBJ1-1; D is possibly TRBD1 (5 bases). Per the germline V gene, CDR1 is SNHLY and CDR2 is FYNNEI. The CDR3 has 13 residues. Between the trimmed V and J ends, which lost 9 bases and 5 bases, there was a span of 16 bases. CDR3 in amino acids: CARGQTGGTEAFF. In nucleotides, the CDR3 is TGTGCCAGGGGGCAAACGGGTGGAACTGAAGCTTTCTTT.

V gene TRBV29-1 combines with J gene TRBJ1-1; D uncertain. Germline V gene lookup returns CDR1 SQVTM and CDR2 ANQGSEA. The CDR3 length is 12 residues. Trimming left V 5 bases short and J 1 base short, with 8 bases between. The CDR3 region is CSVLGRNTEAFF. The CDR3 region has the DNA TGCAGCGTTTTAGGGAGGAACACTGAAGCTTTCTTT.

The CDR3 loop reads CAWTQGFSPGNTIYF. In DNA form, the CDR3 reads TGTGCCTGGACCCAGGGTTTCAGCCCTGGAAACACCATATATTTT. This chain connects TRBV30 to TRBJ1-3; TRBD1 might be the D (5 bases). CDR3 length: 15 amino acids. The V end lost 4 bases, the J end lost 2 bases, and 15 bases lay between the germline ends. CDR1 is GTSNPN, CDR2 SVGIG, per germline (reference sequence).